This T cell receptor beta chain was recovered during a study of CD8 T cells in Susac syndrome. Study-wide results and limits: The study recognized that the number of individuals in its TCR sequencing and HLA analysis was relatively small.

Worth noting for this clonotype: Its antigen is currently unknown.

After removal of 1 base from V and 8 bases from J, the junction contained 13 bases not matched to a gene. Germline lookup yields CDR1 DFQATT and CDR2 SNEGSKA (reference sequence). This CDR3 contains 16 residues. Reverse transcription used roughly 0.5 to 1 ug RNA and random hexamers. Via MiXCR, TCRdb re-called the immunoSEQ multiplex PCR reads, giving one row per CDR3 protein. The data hold tens of thousands of distinct CDR3 sequences, with about 95% observed a single time. The chain joins TRBV20-1 to TRBJ2-1; 8 bases agree with TRBD2. The receptor's source is a human donor with Susac syndrome. The sample consisted of CD8+ T cells from PBMCs. The CDR3 region is CSARGTDGGAADEQFF. The CDR3 coding sequence is TGCAGTGCTAGAGGGACGGACGGGGGGGCCGCCGATGAGCAGTTCTTC.